The 13 T cell receptor beta chains in this list originate from one sample, sequenced in a study of identical twins (dated by TCRdb to about 2016). The library came from 5' RACE. This sample was sequenced with an Illumina HiSeq 2000. TCRdb trimmed the raw reads at Q25, called clones with MiXCR and kept productive beta chains. One record per CDR3 amino acid sequence lists the most common genes and DNA. The sample table holds fewer than 250,000 distinct CDR3 sequences, of which 6% to 8% were seen once. The ten largest clones represent about 5.6% of the sample. In addition, the sample was reused for a study of yellow fever vaccine responses in identical twins.

Sample: CD8+ T cells sorted from blood. All receptors derive from a woman aged 18-29 years in good health.

This clonotype came up a few times. The chain is built from TRBV15 and TRBJ2-5; D uncertain. V was cut by 0 bases and J by 2 bases, with 7 bases left in between. Germline loops: CDR1 LNHNV, CDR2 YYDKDF (reference sequence). This CDR3 has 14 residues. The DNA of the CDR3 is TGTGCCACCAGCAGAGATAGTGGGCAAGAGACCCAGTACTTC. This gives the protein CATSRDSGQETQYF.

The genes are TRBV20-1 and TRBJ2-1, with 7 positions matching TRBD2. The germline V gene encodes CDR1 DFQATT and CDR2 SNEGSKA (reference sequence). V was clipped by 0 bases and J by 4 bases; unmatched bases: 6. CDR3 length: 15 residues. The CDR3 protein is CSARDVSGPYNEQFF. The DNA of the CDR3 is TGCAGTGCTAGAGACGTTAGCGGGCCATACAATGAGCAGTTCTTC.

V gene TRBV4-1 combines with J gene TRBJ2-4; perhaps TRBD1 as D (5 bases). Germline V gives CDR1 MGHRA, CDR2 YSYEKL. The V end was cut by 0 bases, the J end by 4 bases, with 10 bases between. The CDR3 sequence is 15 residues long. CDR3 loop: CASSQDWTPKNIQYF. Written as DNA, the CDR3 is TGCGCCAGCAGCCAAGACTGGACACCTAAAAACATTCAGTACTTC.

This clonotype was detected only a few times. This sequence joins TRBV6-2 or TRBV6-3 and TRBJ2-1; TRBD2 agrees at 10 bases. J was trimmed by 4 bases and V by 0 bases; bases with no gene match: 15. Per the germline V gene, CDR1 is MNHEY and CDR2 is SVGEGT. The CDR3 spans 20 residues. This chain's CDR3 is CASSYSHSSGGLLKYNEQFF. The CDR3 DNA follows: TGTGCCAGCAGTTACTCTCATTCTAGCGGGGGCCTGCTGAAGTACAATGAGCAGTTCTTC.

This clonotype has ten or more counts. The chain carries TRBV29-1 and TRBJ1-2; 8 bases are a match to TRBD1. J was trimmed by 3 bases and V by 6 bases; bases with no gene match: 6. Germline CDR1 reads SQVTM; CDR2 reads ANQGSEA. The CDR3 contains 13 residues. The CDR3 is CSVRDRQDYGYTF. The CDR3 region has the DNA TGCAGCGTCCGGGACAGGCAGGACTATGGCTACACCTTC. The whole variable domain, filled in from reference TRBV29-1 and TRBJ1-2, reads SAVISQKPSRDICQRGTSLTIQCQVDSQVTMMFWYRQQPGQSLTLIATANQGSEATYESGFVIDKFPISRPNLTFSTLTVSNMSPEDSSIYLCSVRDRQDYGYTFGSGTRLTVV.

This clonotype came up a few times. As DNA, the CDR3 is TGTGCCAGCAGCCAAGATGTAACGCTCCAAGAGACCCAGTACTTC. Translation gives CASSQDVTLQETQYF. V usage is TRBV3-1 and J usage is TRBJ2-5; D call uncertain. Germline values: CDR1 LGHDT, CDR2 YNNKEL (reference sequence). The CDR3 contains 15 residues. V was pared by 0 bases and J by 1 base, with 9 bases between.

This clonotype came up many times. The V gene is TRBV29-1, the J gene TRBJ2-7; a possible D gene is TRBD1 (6 bases). Trimming took 5 bases from V and 0 from J, leaving 11 bases between them. Germline V gene sequence: CDR1 SQVTM, CDR2 ANQGSEA. CDR3 length equals 13 residues. The CDR3 is CSVTTGFSYEQYF. In nucleotides, the CDR3 is TGCAGCGTTACCACAGGGTTCTCCTACGAGCAGTACTTC.

CDR3 coding DNA: TGCGCCAGCAGCCTTAGGGGACAGGGCTACGAGCAGTACTTC. Protein product: CASSLRGQGYEQYF. The V and J genes are TRBV5-1 and TRBJ2-7; 9 nucleotides align to TRBD1. The junction had 5 bases not matched to a gene; V was cut back by 4 bases and J by 3 bases. CDR3 length equals 14 residues. Looked up from germline, CDR1 is SGHRS and CDR2 is YFSETQ.

In this sample, this clonotype turned up many times. The gene calls are TRBV24-1 and TRBJ2-2; 7 nucleotides align to TRBD1. Per germline, CDR1 KGHDR and CDR2 SFDVKD. V shed 4 bases and J 4 bases; nucleotides not matched to a gene: 5. This CDR3 spans 15 amino acids. The DNA for the CDR3 is TGTGCCACCAGTGAACCAGGGGGTAGCACCGGGGAGCTGTTTTTT. Its translation: CATSEPGGSTGELFF.

This clonotype was recorded many times. The chain recombines TRBV27 with TRBJ2-5; D is unclear. The germline V and J ends were trimmed by 9 bases and 5 bases, with 10 bases remaining between them. CDR3 length equals 11 residues. Germline V gives CDR1 MNHEY, CDR2 SMNVEV (reference sequence). The CDR3 DNA sequence: TGTGCCAGAAGTGGTTCGGAGACCCAGTACTTC. Its protein product is CARSGSETQYF.

This clonotype has only a few counts. J is TRBJ2-2 and V is TRBV2; TRBD1 matches 11 bases. The CDR3 runs to 15 residues. The J segment lost 4 bases and the V segment lost 6 bases, leaving 4 bases of the junction unmatched. Germline lookup yields CDR1 SNHLY and CDR2 FYNNEI. Here the CDR3 reads CASRTGTGGTGELFF. CDR3 in DNA: TGTGCCAGCAGAACCGGGACAGGGGGCACCGGGGAGCTGTTTTTT.

V usage is TRBV12-5 and J usage is TRBJ2-2; unclear D gene. V lost 6 bases to trimming and J lost 0 bases, with 2 bases between them. In germline, CDR1 is LGHNT, CDR2 FRNRAP. The CDR3 sequence is 12 residues long. The CDR3 spells CASGTNTGELFF. DNA for the CDR3: TGTGCTAGTGGCACGAACACCGGGGAGCTGTTTTTT.

This clonotype was counted between two and nine times. This sequence joins TRBV4-1 and TRBJ2-7, with D tentatively TRBD2 (7 bases). The length of the CDR3 is 16 residues. Germline V gives CDR1 MGHRA, CDR2 YSYEKL. The V end was cut by 0 bases, the J end by 3 bases, with 15 bases between. The chain's CDR3 is CASSQDWGGASYEQYF. The CDR3 coding sequence is TGCGCCAGCAGCCAAGATTGGGGGGGGGCCAGCTACGAGCAGTACTTC.